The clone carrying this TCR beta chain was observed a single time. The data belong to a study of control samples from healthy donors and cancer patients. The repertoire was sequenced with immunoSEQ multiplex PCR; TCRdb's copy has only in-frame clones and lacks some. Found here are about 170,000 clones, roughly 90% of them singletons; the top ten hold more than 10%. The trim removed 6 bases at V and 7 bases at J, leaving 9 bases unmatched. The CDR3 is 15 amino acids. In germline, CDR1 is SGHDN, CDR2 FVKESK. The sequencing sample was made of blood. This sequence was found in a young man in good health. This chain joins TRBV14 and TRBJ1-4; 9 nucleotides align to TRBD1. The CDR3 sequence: CASSYTGGVSEKLFF. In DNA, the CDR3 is TGTGCCAGCAGTTACACAGGGGGCGTGAGTGAAAAACTGTTTTTT. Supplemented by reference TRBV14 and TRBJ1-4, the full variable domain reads EAGVTQFPSHSVIEKGQTVTLRCDPISGHDNLYWYRRVMGKEIKFLLHFVKESKQDESGMPNNRFLAERTGGTYSTLKVQPAELEDSGVYFCASSYTGGVSEKLFFGSGTQLSVL.